These 32 T cell receptor gamma chains share one sample of origin, sequenced in a study of gamma-delta chains in newborns, infants, children. TCRdb fed the reads to CATT. Among 2,200 or so gamma-chain clones listed, roughly 27% were seen once. Sequencing was performed on blood. The receptors stem from a child who was a newborn, infant or young child, either healthy, febrile or measles-vaccinated (not recorded which).

The chain has TRGV9 and TRGJP. The V segment lost 4 bases and the J segment 9 bases; nucleotides outside the gene matches: 9. This CDR3 is built from 16 residues. Per germline, CDR1 GITISATS and CDR2 ISYDGTV (reference sequence). The CDR3 sequence: CALWDSRGLGKKIKVF. DNA for the CDR3: TGTGCCTTGTGGGACTCTCGGGGGTTGGGCAAAAAAATCAAGGTATTT.

To note about this clone: With a much larger clone just one base away, this may be a read error. The V call is TRGV9, the J call TRGJ1 or TRGJ2. CDR1 GITISATS and CDR2 ISYDGTV come from the germline V gene (reference sequence). The CDR3 has 12 residues. CDR3 nucleotide sequence: TGTGCCTTGTGGGGGGTGCCATATAAGAAACTCTTT. Its protein product is CALWGVPYKKLF.

The gene calls are TRGV9 and TRGJ1 or TRGJ2. Germline V gene sequence: CDR1 GITISATS, CDR2 ISYDGTV (reference sequence). V dropped 2 bases and J dropped 1; count of bases not matched to a gene: 11. CDR3 size: 16 residues. CDR3 sequence: CALWEGLPPNYYKKLF. The CDR3 coding sequence is TGTGCCTTGTGGGAGGGCCTACCCCCTAATTATTATAAGAAACTCTTT.

The chain carries TRGV9 and TRGJ1 or TRGJ2. V lost 0 bases and J lost 5; bases outside the gene matches: 1. CDR3 length: 12 residues. Germline assignment: CDR1 GITISATS and CDR2 ISYDGTV (reference sequence). The CDR3 is CALWEVNYKKLF. CDR3 sequence (DNA): TGTGCCTTGTGGGAGGTGAATTATAAGAAACTCTTT.

With respect to this clone: At one boundary the junction diverges from the germline segment, which might be a read error. The same CDR3 can be traced to other DNA sequences in this sample. The chain couples TRGV9 to TRGJP. CDR1 is GITISATS, CDR2 ISYDGTV, per germline (reference sequence). The CDR3 length is 17 residues. The CDR3 DNA follows: TGCGCCTTGTGGGAGGTGACGCAAGAGTTGGGCAAAAAAATCAAGGTATTT. This encodes CALWEVTQELGKKIKVF.

In its sample, this clone was seen a few times. The chain employs TRGV5 and TRGJP1. The V segment lost 0 bases and the J segment 0 bases; nucleotides outside the gene matches: 4. This CDR3 region has 16 residues. Germline CDR1 reads VINAFY; CDR2 reads YDVSNSKD. For the CDR3, the DNA is TGTGCCACCTGGGACAGGGGGGATACCACTGGTTGGTTCAAGATATTT. This translates into CATWDRGDTTGWFKIF.

This clone was seen more than once but under ten times. Other DNA sequences in this specimen translate into the identical CDR3. V is TRGV9 and J is TRGJP. This CDR3 contains 17 residues. Per the germline V gene, CDR1 is GITISATS and CDR2 is ISYDGTV (reference sequence). The J segment lost 4 bases and the V segment lost 1 base, leaving 4 bases of the junction unmatched. CDR3 sequence reads: CALWEVNQELGKKIKVF. In DNA form, the CDR3 reads TGTGCCTTGTGGGAGGTAAATCAAGAGTTGGGCAAAAAAATCAAGGTATTT.

The J gene is TRGJP, the V gene TRGV9. The CDR3 sequence is 14 residues long. Looked up from germline, CDR1 is GITISATS and CDR2 is ISYDGTV (reference sequence). The J segment lost 9 bases and the V segment lost 6 bases, leaving 5 bases of the junction unmatched. The CDR3 loop reads CALWLGLGKKIKVF. For the CDR3, the DNA is TGTGCCTTGTGGCTGGGGTTGGGCAAAAAAATCAAGGTATTT.

In its sample, this clone was seen a few times. V is TRGV9 and J is TRGJ1 or TRGJ2. The CDR3 spans 14 residues. Germline V gives CDR1 GITISATS, CDR2 ISYDGTV (reference sequence). Trimming at V came to 0 bases and at J to 2 bases, leaving 4 bases not matched to a gene. The CDR3 protein is CALWEVIDYYKKLF. DNA for the CDR3: TGTGCCTTGTGGGAGGTGATCGATTATTATAAGAAACTCTTT.

This clone was counted between two and nine times. A much larger clone differs by one base, so this may be a read error. The sample has other DNA sequences that encode this CDR3 too. The chain employs TRGV9 and TRGJP. V shed 2 bases, J shed 5 bases, and the junction held 3 bases outside the gene matches. CDR3 length equals 16 residues. In germline, CDR1 is GITISATS, CDR2 ISYDGTV (reference sequence). In nucleotides, the CDR3 is TGTGCCTTGTGGGAGGACAAAGAGTTGGGCAAAAAAATCAAGGTATTT. Encoded protein: CALWEDKELGKKIKVF.

The chain carries TRGV4 and TRGJ1 or TRGJ2. This CDR3 contains 12 residues. V was clipped by 0 bases and J by 10 bases; unmatched bases: 6. Germline lookup yields CDR1 EGSTGY and CDR2 YDSYTSSV. This CDR3 is CATWDGPHKKLF. CDR3 nucleotide sequence: TGTGCCACCTGGGATGGGCCTCACAAGAAACTCTTT.

As to this clone: Its ends do not fully match the called genes, so a read error is possible. For the CDR3, the DNA is TGTACCTTGTGGGAGGTGCAAAGGGAAGAGTTGGGCAAAAAAGTCAAGGTATTT. Translating it yields CTLWEVQREELGKKVKVF. The chain is built from TRGV9 and TRGJP. The CDR3 has 18 amino acids. Germline CDR1 is GITISATS and CDR2 is ISYDGTV (reference sequence).

This clone appeared a few times. The J gene is TRGJP1, the V gene TRGV4. The CDR3 totals 13 residues. After removal of 6 bases from V and 0 bases from J, the junction contained 1 base not matched to a gene. In germline, CDR1 is EGSTGY, CDR2 YDSYTSSV. The chain's CDR3 is CATWYTTGWFKIF. Here the CDR3 DNA reads TGTGCCACCTGGTATACCACTGGTTGGTTCAAGATATTT.

CDR3 sequence: CALWEAPSLLGKKIKVF. CDR3 nucleotide sequence: TGTGCCTTGTGGGAGGCCCCGAGCCTGTTGGGCAAAAAAATCAAGGTATTT. V and J are TRGV9 and TRGJP. The germline gives CDR1 GITISATS, CDR2 ISYDGTV (reference sequence). The CDR3 is 17 amino acids. V lost 2 bases, J lost 9 bases, and 10 bases stayed unmatched.

This clone turned up a few times. The protein held in TCRdb is that of a much larger clone and does not match this DNA's translation at residues 8 and 9, likely because of a read error; the protein shown is translated from the DNA. The V call is TRGV9, the J call TRGJP. The CDR3 extends over 16 amino acids. Germline assignment: CDR1 GITISATS and CDR2 ISYDGTV (reference sequence). The ends lost 0 bases at V and 11 bases at J; junction bases unmatched: 7. The CDR3 nucleotides read TGTGCCTTGTGGGAGGTGCAAAAGGTGGGCAAAAAAATCAAGGTATTT. Amino acids: CALWEVQKVGKKIKVF.

The J gene is TRGJP2, the V gene TRGV3. This CDR3 is 16 amino acids long. After removal of 3 bases from V and 2 bases from J, the junction contained 9 bases not matched to a gene. The germline V gene has CDR1 VTNTFY and CDR2 YDVSTARD (reference sequence). CDR3 coding DNA: TGTGCCACCTGGGACCTCTTAGTAAGTAGTGATTGGATCAAGACGTTT. Amino acid sequence: CATWDLLVSSDWIKTF.

This clone appeared a few times. The V and J genes are TRGV9 and TRGJP. This CDR3 has 17 residues. The germline gives CDR1 GITISATS, CDR2 ISYDGTV (reference sequence). J gave up 6 bases and V 0 bases, and 5 bases lay outside the gene matches. CDR3 coding DNA: TGTGCCTTGTGGGAGGTGGAGAGAGAGTTGGGCAAAAAAATCAAGGTATTT. Its translation is CALWEVERELGKKIKVF.

Only a few counts were recorded for this clone. The sample holds other DNA sequences that translate to the same CDR3. This chain connects TRGV9 to TRGJP. This CDR3 has 16 amino acids. The germline CDR1 and CDR2 sequences are GITISATS and ISYDGTV (reference sequence). V shed 0 bases, J shed 8 bases, and the junction held 4 bases outside the gene matches. CDR3 residues: CALWEVWKLGKKIKVF. For the CDR3, the DNA is TGTGCCTTGTGGGAGGTGTGGAAGTTGGGCAAAAAAATCAAGGTATTT.

As concerns this clone: A far more abundant clone sits one base away, making this likely a read error. This rearrangement joins TRGV9 to TRGJP. The last part of the DNA fits TRGJP1 better; the J call may be wrong. Germline V gives CDR1 GITISATS, CDR2 ISYDGTV (reference sequence). There are 15 residues in the CDR3. As DNA, the CDR3 is TGTGCCTTGTGGGAGCAAGAGTTGGGCAAAAAAATCAAGATATTT. Protein product: CALWEQELGKKIKIF.

This clone was counted a few times. A read error is likely here: a far larger clone is one base away. V usage is TRGV9 and J usage is TRGJP. The CDR3 has 15 amino acids. CDR1 is GITISATS, CDR2 ISYDGTV, per germline (reference sequence). CDR3 sequence reads: CALWEQGLGKKIKVF. DNA of the CDR3: TGTGCCTTGTGGGAGCAAGGGTTGGGCAAAAAAATCAAGGTATTT.

As to this clone: Other nucleotide sequences from this sample produce the same CDR3. V gene TRGV9 combines with J gene TRGJP. The CDR3 has 17 amino acids. Germline loops: CDR1 GITISATS, CDR2 ISYDGTV (reference sequence). Trimming removed 2 bases from V and 4 bases from J; junction bases left unmatched: 5. The DNA for the CDR3 is TGTGCCTTGTGGGAGGCGATACAAGAGTTGGGCAAAAAAATCAAGGTATTT. Its protein product is CALWEAIQELGKKIKVF.

In this sample, this clone turned up a few times. The TCRdb record carries a much larger clone's protein, which differs from this DNA's translation at residue 14; a read error is the likely cause, and the protein listed here is the DNA translation. The chain recombines TRGV9 with TRGJP. The length of the CDR3 is 16 residues. Germline CDR1 and CDR2: GITISATS and ISYDGTV (reference sequence). This chain's CDR3 is CALWEVGELGKKIEVF. The CDR3 region has the DNA TGTGCCTTGTGGGAGGTGGGAGAGTTGGGCAAAAAAATCGAGGTATTT.

This clone was seen a few times. The chain uses TRGV9 and TRGJP. Per germline, CDR1 GITISATS and CDR2 ISYDGTV (reference sequence). CDR3 size: 17 residues. V shed 3 bases, J shed 4 bases, and the junction held 6 bases outside the gene matches. The CDR3 loop reads CALWETIQELGKKIKVF. The CDR3 DNA reads TGTGCCTTGTGGGAGACTATTCAAGAGTTGGGCAAAAAAATCAAGGTATTT.

The chain couples TRGV3 to TRGJ1 or TRGJ2. Germline lookup yields CDR1 VTNTFY and CDR2 YDVSTARD (reference sequence). The CDR3 extends over 11 amino acids. The junction had 4 bases not matched to a gene; V was cut back by 2 bases and J by 9 bases. The CDR3 spells CATWDTFKKLF. Written as DNA, the CDR3 is TGTGCCACCTGGGACACGTTTAAGAAACTCTTT.

To note about this clone: A much larger clone is a single base away; this may be a read error. Other nucleotide sequences in the sample specify the same CDR3. The J gene is TRGJP, the V gene TRGV9. CDR3 size: 17 residues. The V segment lost 1 base and the J segment 4 bases; nucleotides outside the gene matches: 4. The germline V gene has CDR1 GITISATS and CDR2 ISYDGTV (reference sequence). CDR3 DNA sequence: TGTGCCTTGTGGGAGGTCACCCAAGAGTTGGGCAAAAAAATCAAGGTATTT. It translates to CALWEVTQELGKKIKVF.

On this clone itself: One base away lies a much larger clone, so this may be a sequencing read error. The chain uses TRGV9 and TRGJ1 or TRGJ2. The trim removed 0 bases at V and 10 bases at J, leaving 3 bases unmatched. This CDR3 spans 11 amino acids. Germline CDR1 and CDR2: GITISATS and ISYDGTV (reference sequence). The DNA of the CDR3 is TGTGCCTTGTGGGAGGTGCAAAAGAAACTCTTT. Translated, it gives CALWEVQKKLF.

This clone occurred once. For the CDR3, the DNA is TGTGCCACCTGGGACAGGCCTTACTTTCATTATAAGAAACTCTTT. Its translation is CATWDRPYFHYKKLF. The chain joins TRGV3 to TRGJ1 or TRGJ2. The junction had 10 bases not matched to a gene; V was cut back by 0 bases and J by 5 bases. Germline-derived CDR1 and CDR2 are VTNTFY and YDVSTARD (reference sequence). The CDR3 covers 15 residues.

The chain links TRGV9 to TRGJP. The germline gives CDR1 GITISATS, CDR2 ISYDGTV (reference sequence). The length of the CDR3 is 19 residues. The trim removed 4 bases at V and 4 bases at J, leaving 13 bases unmatched. The CDR3 DNA sequence: TGTGCCTTGTGGGATCTTAAAGGCAGTCAAGAGTTGGGCAAAAAAATCAAGGTATTT. Amino acids: CALWDLKGSQELGKKIKVF.

The V and J genes are TRGV9 and TRGJP. The CDR3 length is 15 residues. V dropped 3 bases and J dropped 10; count of bases not matched to a gene: 6. The V gene's germline CDR1 is GITISATS and CDR2 ISYDGTV (reference sequence). CDR3 in amino acids: CALWERLLGKKIKVF. In DNA form, the CDR3 reads TGTGCCTTGTGGGAGAGGTTATTGGGCAAAAAAATCAAGGTATTT.

The V and J genes are TRGV9 and TRGJP. The V and J ends lost 2 bases and 7 bases, in that order; junction bases with no gene match: 8. The CDR3 sequence is 17 residues long. The germline V gene encodes CDR1 GITISATS and CDR2 ISYDGTV (reference sequence). Here the CDR3 reads CALWEAVPELGKKIKVF. The CDR3 nucleotides are TGTGCCTTGTGGGAGGCCGTCCCCGAGTTGGGCAAAAAAATCAAGGTATTT.

This clone was found a few times. V gene TRGV9 combines with J gene TRGJP. J lost 5 bases, V lost 4 bases, and 5 bases had no gene match. CDR1 and CDR2 (germline): GITISATS, ISYDGTV (reference sequence). This CDR3 region has 16 residues. The CDR3 region has the DNA TGTGCCTTGTGGGACCAGAAAGAGTTGGGCAAAAAAATCAAGGTATTT. It encodes CALWDQKELGKKIKVF.

Worth noting for this clone: A far larger clone is just one base off, so this is likely a read error. The chain combines TRGV9 with TRGJP. The germline gives CDR1 GITISATS, CDR2 ISYDGTV (reference sequence). CDR3 length: 13 residues. The CDR3 DNA reads TGTGCCTTGTGGGAGTGGGGCAAAAAAATCAAGGTATTT. It is translated as CALWEWGKKIKVF.